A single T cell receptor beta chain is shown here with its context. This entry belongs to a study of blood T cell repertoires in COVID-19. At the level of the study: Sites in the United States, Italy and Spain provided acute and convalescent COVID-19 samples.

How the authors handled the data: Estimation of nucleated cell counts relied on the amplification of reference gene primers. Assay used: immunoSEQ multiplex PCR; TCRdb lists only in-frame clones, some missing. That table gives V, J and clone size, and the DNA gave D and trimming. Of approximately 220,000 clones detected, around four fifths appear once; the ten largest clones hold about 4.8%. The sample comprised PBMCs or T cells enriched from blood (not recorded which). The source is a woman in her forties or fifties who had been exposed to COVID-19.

CDR3 sequence (DNA): TGTGCCAGCAGCTCCAGTCGGACAGGGGGCCGCTACGAGCAGTACTTC. Protein sequence: CASSSSRTGGRYEQYF. This rearrangement joins TRBV7-2 to TRBJ2-7, with 11 bases that match TRBD1. Germline-derived CDR1 and CDR2 are SGHTA and FQGNSA. The CDR3 runs to 16 residues. Trimming took 4 bases from V and 3 from J; bases not matched to a gene: 8.